Listed here are 24 T cell receptor beta chains from one sample, sequenced in a study of T-cell memory formation after mild COVID-19. One entry per CDR3 protein, called by TCRdb with MiXCR from the 5' RACE reads. The table records about 340,000 distinct CDR3 sequences, more than 15% of them present only once. The sample comprised PBMCs or a T cell subset sorted from them (not recorded which). The receptors were gathered from a young man who had mild COVID-19 (a few samples of this study predate the infection). Cell type and time point are not known.

A few counts support this clonotype. V gene TRBV12-3 or TRBV12-4 combines with J gene TRBJ1-1, with D perhaps TRBD1 (6 bases). V was cut by 7 bases and J by 4 bases, with 16 bases left in between. This CDR3 region has 14 residues. CDR3 loop: CASTLSYRATEAFF. The CDR3 DNA sequence: TGTGCCAGCACCTTATCGTACAGGGCCACTGAAGCTTTCTTT.

This clonotype was recorded a few times. This rearrangement joins TRBV7-2 to TRBJ1-1; 7 bases match TRBD1. Germline assignment: CDR1 SGHTA and CDR2 FQGNSA. V gave up 4 bases and J gave up 2 bases; unmatched junction bases: 4. This CDR3 region has 14 residues. The CDR3 spells CASSSTGANTEAFF. The CDR3 DNA follows: TGTGCCAGCAGCTCAACAGGGGCCAACACTGAAGCTTTCTTT. Variable domain in full (rest from reference TRBV7-2 and TRBJ1-1): GAGVSQSPSNKVTEKGKDVELRCDPISGHTALYWYRQSLGQGLEFLIYFQGNSAPDKSGLPSDRFSAERTGGSVSTLTIQRTQQEDSAVYLCASSSTGANTEAFFGQGTRLTVV.

CDR3 nucleotides: TGTGCCAGCAGTCCCCTCGCAGGGGTCGCTGGAAACACCATATATTTT. It translates to CASSPLAGVAGNTIYF. V is TRBV12-3 or TRBV12-4 and J is TRBJ1-3; D perhaps matches TRBD1 (6 bases). V was shortened by 5 bases and J by 2 bases, with 16 bases between the two germline ends. This CDR3 is 16 amino acids long.

J is TRBJ2-1 and V is TRBV12-3 or TRBV12-4; D is possibly TRBD1 (7 bases). This CDR3 comprises 15 residues. V was clipped by 0 bases and J by 7 bases, with 13 bases between them. CDR3 sequence reads: CASSLARAGGNEQFF. The CDR3 DNA is TGTGCCAGCAGTTTAGCGCGGGCAGGGGGGAATGAGCAGTTCTTC.

This clonotype was seen many times. The V and J genes are TRBV7-2 and TRBJ1-1; 7 bases match TRBD1. J gave up 4 bases and V 0 bases, and 2 bases lay outside the gene matches. The V gene's germline CDR1 is SGHTA and CDR2 FQGNSA. This CDR3 is built from 14 residues. The DNA for the CDR3 is TGTGCCAGCAGCTTAGCAGGGGGCGTCACTGAAGCTTTCTTT. Encoded protein: CASSLAGGVTEAFF. Variable domain in full (rest from reference TRBV7-2 and TRBJ1-1): GAGVSQSPSNKVTEKGKDVELRCDPISGHTALYWYRQSLGQGLEFLIYFQGNSAPDKSGLPSDRFSAERTGGSVSTLTIQRTQQEDSAVYLCASSLAGGVTEAFFGQGTRLTVV.

The rearrangement joins TRBV4-3 to TRBJ1-1; D is unresolved. Germline V gene data show CDR1 as LGHNA and CDR2 as YSLEER. V lost 3 bases, J lost 0 bases, and 8 bases lay in between. The CDR3 loop spans 14 amino acids. This CDR3 reads CASSQGRMNTEAFF. Here the CDR3 DNA reads TGCGCCAGCAGCCAGGGCAGGATGAACACTGAAGCTTTCTTT.

The V and J genes are TRBV2 and TRBJ2-7; 8 bases fit TRBD2. J lost 3 bases, V lost 4 bases, and 2 bases had no gene match. The germline V gene encodes CDR1 SNHLY and CDR2 FYNNEI. CDR3 length: 13 residues. Here the CDR3 reads CASSALAVYEQYF. CDR3 coding DNA: TGTGCCAGCAGTGCACTAGCGGTCTACGAGCAGTACTTC.

The V call is TRBV20-1, the J call TRBJ1-2; no definite D call. CDR3 length: 15 residues. Trimming pared 0 bases from V and 4 bases from J, leaving 15 bases between. CDR1 and CDR2 (germline): DFQATT, SNEGSKA (reference sequence). The DNA of the CDR3 is TGCAGTGCTAGAGAACCCGGGTTGATTGGCTATGGCTACACCTTC. Its protein product is CSAREPGLIGYGYTF.

The rearrangement joins TRBV20-1 to TRBJ1-2, with a tentative D call TRBD1 (5 bases). Germline lookup yields CDR1 DFQATT and CDR2 SNEGSKA (reference sequence). CDR3 size: 14 residues. V was shortened by 4 bases and J by 3 bases, with 15 bases between the two germline ends. The CDR3 spells CSATPGRADYGYTF. CDR3 nucleotide sequence: TGCAGTGCTACCCCGGGCAGGGCCGACTATGGCTACACCTTC.

This clonotype occurred a few times. This chain connects TRBV23-1 to TRBJ2-7; 9 bases are a match to TRBD2. TRBV23-1 is assigned to the ORF class and has an uncertain function. Unmatched junction bases numbered 10, after V lost 0 bases and J lost 4 bases. This CDR3 has 17 amino acids. The CDR3 nucleotides are TGCGCCAGCAGTCAATCCTCCTTGCGGGGGGGCCCATACGAGCAGTACTTC. As protein: CASSQSSLRGGPYEQYF.

The V and J genes are TRBV29-1 and TRBJ2-2; D not resolved. V was clipped by 0 bases and J by 6 bases, with 5 bases between them. This CDR3 is 12 amino acids long. Germline assignment: CDR1 SQVTM and CDR2 ANQGSEA. CDR3 in amino acids: CSVEEFSGELFF. CDR3 in DNA: TGCAGCGTTGAAGAGTTTTCCGGGGAGCTGTTTTTT.

The chain links TRBV12-3 or TRBV12-4 to TRBJ1-1, with D perhaps TRBD1 (5 bases). Trimming took off 6 bases at V and 4 bases at J, with 12 bases between the two ends. The CDR3 is 13 residues long. In DNA, the CDR3 is TGTGCCAGCAGCAAACAGGAATTCACTGAAGCTTTCTTT. Encoded protein: CASSKQEFTEAFF.

This clonotype was seen a handful of times. V usage is TRBV4-1 and J usage is TRBJ2-3; 10 nucleotides line up with TRBD2. Germline V gene data show CDR1 as MGHRA and CDR2 as YSYEKL. With V trimmed by 0 bases and J by 1 base, 4 bases remained unmatched. CDR3 length: 17 residues. The DNA for the CDR3 is TGCGCCAGCAGCCAAGATTTTACTAGCGGGGGCACAGATACGCAGTATTTT. Encoded protein: CASSQDFTSGGTDTQYF.

The chain has TRBV2 and TRBJ2-7; TRBD2 is a possible D gene (5 bases). The CDR3 has 15 amino acids. V was trimmed by 4 bases and J by 0 bases, leaving 13 bases between them. Germline loops: CDR1 SNHLY, CDR2 FYNNEI. CDR3 residues: CASSVNPEGSYEQYF. CDR3 bases: TGTGCCAGCAGTGTAAACCCCGAGGGCTCCTACGAGCAGTACTTC.

The chain joins TRBV6-5 to TRBJ2-2; tentatively, D is TRBD1 or TRBD2 (5 bases each). V lost 6 bases and J 6 bases, leaving 14 bases between the germline ends. CDR1 is MNHEY, CDR2 SVGAGI, per germline. The CDR3 spans 14 residues. CDR3 sequence reads: CASSNGDRAGELFF. CDR3 DNA sequence: TGTGCCAGCAGCAACGGGGACCGAGCCGGGGAGCTGTTTTTT.

The chain joins TRBV2 to TRBJ1-4; D is ambiguous. With 2 bases removed from V and 4 bases from J, the gap between germline ends came to 5 bases. CDR1 and CDR2 (germline): SNHLY, FYNNEI. The CDR3 loop spans 13 amino acids. CDR3 DNA sequence: TGTGCCAGCAGTGAAATGATTAATGAAAAACTGTTTTTT. Translation: CASSEMINEKLFF. Combining the CDR3 with reference TRBV2 and TRBJ1-4 gives the whole variable domain EPEVTQTPSHQVTQMGQEVILRCVPISNHLYFYWYRQILGQKVEFLVSFYNNEISEKSEIFDDQFSVERPDGSNFTLKIRSTKLEDSAMYFCASSEMINEKLFFGSGTQLSVL.

This clonotype has more than one count but fewer than ten. The DNA of the CDR3 is TGTGCCAGCAGTTTGGTTGGGGTTTTTCAGCCCCAGCATTTT. Amino acids: CASSLVGVFQPQHF. V and J are TRBV27 and TRBJ1-5, with D unresolved. CDR3 size: 14 residues. Trimming stripped 3 bases from V and 6 bases from J, with 12 bases between. Germline V gives CDR1 MNHEY, CDR2 SMNVEV (reference sequence).

The sample holds many counts of this clonotype. This chain links TRBV4-3 with TRBJ2-1; 10 positions agree with TRBD2. Per germline, CDR1 LGHNA and CDR2 YSLEER. The J segment lost 3 bases and the V segment lost 1 base, leaving 0 bases of the junction unmatched. The CDR3 totals 15 residues. The CDR3 here is CASSQGLAGYNEQFF. Written as DNA, the CDR3 is TGCGCCAGCAGCCAAGGACTAGCGGGCTACAATGAGCAGTTCTTC.

This clonotype was counted between two and nine times. The chain combines TRBV10-3 with TRBJ2-7; D is possibly TRBD1 (5 bases). The CDR3 is 16 residues long. Germline loops: CDR1 ENHRY, CDR2 SYGVKD. V lost 0 bases and J lost 3, with 15 bases in between. Written as DNA, the CDR3 is TGTGCCATCAGTGAGTCGGGGCAGGACGGAAACTACGAGCAGTACTTC. Translation: CAISESGQDGNYEQYF.

The chain has TRBV5-7 and TRBJ1-2; D gene ambiguous. TRBV5-7 qualifies as an ORF whose function is uncertain. This CDR3 contains 13 residues. V was shortened by 2 bases and J by 4 bases, with 9 bases between the two germline ends. The CDR3, as DNA: TGTGCCAGCAGCTTTTCCGTCCCCTATGGCTACACCTTC. As protein: CASSFSVPYGYTF.

There are a few counts of this clonotype. The V and J genes are TRBV20-1 and TRBJ1-1; TRBD1 might be the D (5 bases). CDR1 is DFQATT and CDR2 is SNEGSKA in the germline V gene (reference sequence). With 6 bases removed from V and 10 bases from J, the gap between germline ends came to 30 bases. CDR3 length: 16 residues. DNA of the CDR3: TGCAGTGCCACTACCCTGGTAGGGACGACTTCTGGGGGAGCTTTCTTT. This encodes CSATTLVGTTSGGAFF.

This clonotype was counted a few times. The rearrangement uses TRBV20-1 and TRBJ2-7; 7 nucleotides match TRBD1. Trimming removed 0 bases from V and 1 base from J; junction bases left unmatched: 3. There are 14 residues in the CDR3. Germline CDR1 and CDR2: DFQATT and SNEGSKA (reference sequence). The CDR3 protein is CSARDLDRSYEQYF. Written as DNA, the CDR3 is TGCAGTGCTAGAGACCTGGACAGGTCCTACGAGCAGTACTTC.

J is TRBJ2-7 and V is TRBV20-1; 8 nucleotides agree with TRBD2. Germline CDR1 and CDR2: DFQATT and SNEGSKA (reference sequence). This CDR3 has 13 residues. V shed 3 bases and J 2 bases; nucleotides not matched to a gene: 3. The CDR3 loop reads CSARGLGPYEQYV. CDR3 in DNA: TGCAGTGCTAGGGGACTAGGACCCTACGAGCAGTACGTC.

This rearrangement joins TRBV10-3 to TRBJ1-4; tentative D call: TRBD1 (5 bases). CDR3 size: 15 residues. Germline V gene lookup returns CDR1 ENHRY and CDR2 SYGVKD. V was shortened by 6 bases and J by 4 bases, with 15 bases between the two germline ends. In DNA, the CDR3 is TGTGCCATCAGGGGACGGGACGGGCATAATGAAAAACTGTTTTTT. The encoded protein is CAIRGRDGHNEKLFF.